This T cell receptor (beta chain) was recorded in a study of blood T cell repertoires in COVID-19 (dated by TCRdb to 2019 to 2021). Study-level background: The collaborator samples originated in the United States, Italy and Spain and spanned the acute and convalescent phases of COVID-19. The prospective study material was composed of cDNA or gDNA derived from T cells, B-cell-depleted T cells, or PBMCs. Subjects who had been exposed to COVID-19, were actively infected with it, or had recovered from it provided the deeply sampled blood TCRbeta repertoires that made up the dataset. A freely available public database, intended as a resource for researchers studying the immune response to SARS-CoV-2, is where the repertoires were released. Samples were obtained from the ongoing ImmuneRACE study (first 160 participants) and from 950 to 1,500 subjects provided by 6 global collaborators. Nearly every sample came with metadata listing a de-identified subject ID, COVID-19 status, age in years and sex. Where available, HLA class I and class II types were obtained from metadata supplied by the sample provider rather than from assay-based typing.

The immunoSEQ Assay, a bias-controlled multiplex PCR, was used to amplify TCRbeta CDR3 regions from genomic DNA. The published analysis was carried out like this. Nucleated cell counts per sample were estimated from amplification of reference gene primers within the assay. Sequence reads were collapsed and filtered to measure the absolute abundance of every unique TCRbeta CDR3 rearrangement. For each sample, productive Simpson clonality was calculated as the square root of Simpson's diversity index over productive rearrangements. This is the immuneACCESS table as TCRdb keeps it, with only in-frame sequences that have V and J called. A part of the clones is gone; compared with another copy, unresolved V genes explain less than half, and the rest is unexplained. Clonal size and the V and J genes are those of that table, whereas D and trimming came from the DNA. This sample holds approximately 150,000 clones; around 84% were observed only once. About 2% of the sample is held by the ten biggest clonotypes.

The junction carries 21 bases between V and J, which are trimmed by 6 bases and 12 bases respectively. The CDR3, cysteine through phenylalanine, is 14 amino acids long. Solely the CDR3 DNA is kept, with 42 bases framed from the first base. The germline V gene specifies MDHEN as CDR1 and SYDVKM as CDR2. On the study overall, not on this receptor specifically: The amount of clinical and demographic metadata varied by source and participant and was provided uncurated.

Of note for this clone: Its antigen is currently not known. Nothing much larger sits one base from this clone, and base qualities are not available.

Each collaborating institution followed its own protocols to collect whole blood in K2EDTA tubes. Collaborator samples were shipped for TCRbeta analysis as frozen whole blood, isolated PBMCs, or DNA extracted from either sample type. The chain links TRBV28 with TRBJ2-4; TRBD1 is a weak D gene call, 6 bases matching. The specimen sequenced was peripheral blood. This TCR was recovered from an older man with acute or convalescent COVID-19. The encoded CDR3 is CASSQSGTPPRQYF. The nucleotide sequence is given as TGTGCCAGCAGCCAGAGTGGGACACCTCCCCGTCAGTACTTC.